Sequencing of this TCR beta chain was carried out in a study of blood T cell repertoires in COVID-19. Study-level background: Acute and convalescent COVID-19 samples came from the United States, Italy and Spain.

Germline CDR1 is MNHEY and CDR2 is SVGAGI. Trimming at V came to 7 bases and at J to 7 bases, leaving 10 bases not matched to a gene. CDR3 length equals 15 residues. As originally analysed: Counts of nucleated cells, estimated from reference gene primer amplification, were obtained. Using immunoSEQ multiplex PCR, the repertoire was profiled, and TCRdb retains in-frame clones only, with some absent. That table gives V, J and clone size, and the DNA gave D and trimming. The table shows roughly 160,000 clones, with over 80% occurring only once. V and J are TRBV6-5 and TRBJ1-6, with TRBD1 matching over 7 bases. The receptor's source is a woman aged 60-70 years with acute or convalescent COVID-19. Sample: peripheral blood. The CDR3 DNA follows: TGTGCCAGCAATCTCGGGACAGAGGGGAATTCACCCCTCCACTTT. This gives the protein CASNLGTEGNSPLHF.